This TCR beta chain was recovered during a study of shared clonotypes between healthy human individuals. This clone turned up a few times. Its specificity is not known. General study findings and limits: Specimens sampled were limited to blood, with tissue repertoires likely differing. Relative to memory subsets, naive subsets generally showed larger estimated richness.

Original processing methods: ImmunoSEQ output held junction-only sequences without quality scores, so filtering differed. TCRdb keeps only in-frame clones here, not all; method: immunoSEQ multiplex PCR. The D gene and trimming were derived from the DNA, and the V and J assignments and clone size from that table. Of approximately 95,000 clones listed, about 68% are singletons. The sequence was obtained from a man aged 25 to 45 in good health. Sequencing was performed on memory CD8+ T cells sorted from blood. Subset described: CD45RO+ cells pooled with CCR7-negative TemRA cells.

The CDR3 sequence: CASSWDRGNQPQHF. The CDR3 nucleotides read TGTGCCAGCAGCTGGGACAGGGGAAATCAGCCCCAGCATTTT. The chain combines TRBV2 with TRBJ1-5; 10 nucleotides line up with TRBD1. V shed 6 bases, J shed 4 bases, and the junction held 3 bases outside the gene matches. This CDR3 has 14 residues. The V gene's germline CDR1 is SNHLY and CDR2 FYNNEI.